The 16 T cell receptor beta chains below come from one sample, sequenced in a study of shared clonotypes between healthy human individuals. Only in-frame clones appear in the TCRdb table, and some are missing; sequencing was by immunoSEQ multiplex PCR. The sample contains over 95,000 clones, 68% of which appear only once. Material for sequencing was memory CD8+ T cells sorted from blood. Subset described: CD45RO+ cells pooled with CCR7-negative TemRA cells. All receptors come from a woman in her twenties or thirties in good health.

The V call is TRBV4-1, the J call TRBJ2-2; no definite D call. The CDR3 length is 15 residues. Germline assignment: CDR1 MGHRA and CDR2 YSYEKL. Trimming pared 0 bases from V and 10 bases from J, leaving 15 bases between. The DNA of the CDR3 is TGCGCCAGCAGCCAAGAAAACAGTGCCTGGAAGGAGCTGTTTTTT. Translated, it gives CASSQENSAWKELFF.

J is TRBJ1-5 and V is TRBV5-4; D uncertain. This CDR3 is 16 amino acids long. V lost 0 bases to trimming and J lost 4 bases, with 14 bases between them. The germline CDR1 and CDR2 sequences are SGHNT and YYREEE (reference sequence). Written as DNA, the CDR3 is TGTGCCAGCAGCTTGGCCCGGCCGATGATGAATCAGCCCCAGCATTTT. Translation gives CASSLARPMMNQPQHF.

The V call is TRBV6-5, the J call TRBJ1-3; D unresolved. CDR1 MNHEY and CDR2 SVGAGI come from the germline V gene. Trimming removed 2 bases from V and 0 bases from J, with 8 bases in between. The CDR3 has 15 residues. The CDR3 here is CASSYGVSSGNTIYF. CDR3 bases: TGTGCCAGCAGTTACGGGGTATCCTCTGGAAACACCATATATTTT.

This rearrangement joins TRBV28 to TRBJ1-2; D call uncertain. This CDR3 has 12 amino acids. Trimming cost V 3 bases and J 4 bases, with 6 bases left between them. Germline V gives CDR1 MDHEN, CDR2 SYDVKM. The DNA of the CDR3 is TGTGCCAGCAGTTTGGCGGGCTATGGCTACACCTTC. Translation: CASSLAGYGYTF.

The chain links TRBV14 to TRBJ2-1; unclear D gene. Deletions cut 0 bases from V and 4 bases from J, with 7 bases between. The CDR3 totals 14 residues. The germline V gene encodes CDR1 SGHDN and CDR2 FVKESK. CDR3 amino acids: CASSQEGVYNEQFF. CDR3 sequence (DNA): TGTGCCAGCAGCCAAGAGGGTGTTTACAATGAGCAGTTCTTC.

This chain uses TRBV27 with TRBJ2-7; 9 nucleotides line up with TRBD1. Germline V gene data show CDR1 as MNHEY and CDR2 as SMNVEV (reference sequence). V lost 0 bases and J lost 4; bases outside the gene matches: 4. This CDR3 is 15 amino acids long. CDR3: CASSLSTGGFYEQYF. As DNA, the CDR3 is TGTGCCAGCAGTTTATCGACAGGGGGTTTTTACGAGCAGTACTTC.

This clone came up many times. Other DNA sequences in this sample translate to the same CDR3. This chain links TRBV9 with TRBJ1-1, with D perhaps TRBD1 (5 bases). CDR1 and CDR2 from the germline V gene are SGDLS and YYNGEE. V was clipped by 2 bases and J by 5 bases, with 10 bases between them. The CDR3 has 13 residues. The CDR3 loop is CASSVSWGTEAFF. In DNA form, the CDR3 reads TGTGCCAGCAGCGTCTCCTGGGGGACTGAAGCTTTCTTT.

This clone was observed a handful of times. The rearrangement links TRBV7-6 to TRBJ2-3; a possible D gene is TRBD2 (5 bases). V lost 1 base and J lost 4, with 9 bases in between. The CDR3 contains 14 residues. Germline V lookup: CDR1 SGHVS, CDR2 FNYEAQ. The CDR3 nucleotides read TGTGCCAGCAGCTTAGTAGCGCCCCCAGATACGCAGTATTTT. Amino acid sequence: CASSLVAPPDTQYF.

The CDR3 loop is CASSLDPSYGYTF. The CDR3, as DNA: TGTGCCAGCAGCTTAGACCCCAGCTATGGCTACACCTTC. The rearrangement joins TRBV7-6 to TRBJ1-2; no reliable D call. The CDR3 length is 13 residues. Trimming pared 1 base from V and 4 bases from J, leaving 7 bases between. From germline, CDR1 is SGHVS and CDR2 FNYEAQ.

The chain is built from TRBV5-1 and TRBJ1-1; D is ambiguous. The CDR3 totals 16 residues. The germline gives CDR1 SGHRS, CDR2 YFSETQ. With 4 bases removed from V and 11 bases from J, the gap between germline ends came to 27 bases. CDR3 protein: CASSTEGLRSDLKAFF. The CDR3 DNA follows: TGCGCCAGCAGCACCGAAGGGCTTCGGTCCGACCTGAAGGCTTTCTTT.

The V and J genes are TRBV6-4 and TRBJ2-2, with D maybe TRBD2 (5 bases). CDR3 length: 15 amino acids. CDR1 and CDR2 (germline): MRHNA, SNTAGT. Trimming removed 3 bases from V and 1 base from J, with 9 bases in between. The CDR3 loop is CASSEGDGNTGELFF. DNA of the CDR3: TGTGCCAGCAGTGAGGGAGACGGGAACACCGGGGAGCTGTTTTTT.

The rearrangement uses TRBV6-1 and TRBJ2-7; 7 nucleotides agree with TRBD1. Trimming cost V 7 bases and J 3 bases; bases outside gene matches: 12. This CDR3 is 15 amino acids long. Germline CDR1 is MNHNS and CDR2 is SASEGT. For the CDR3, the DNA is TGTGCCAGCACACGGGACAGACCCACAGGCTACGAGCAGTACTTC. Translating gives CASTRDRPTGYEQYF.

The chain carries TRBV5-6 and TRBJ2-7, with D perhaps being TRBD1 or TRBD2 (5 bases each). Trimming left V 3 bases short and J 5 bases short, with 21 bases between. This CDR3 comprises 16 residues. Germline CDR1 and CDR2: SGHDT and YYEEEE. CDR3 bases: TGTGCCAGCAGCTCCAGAATTGTGGGGGTTCGAGACGAGCAGTACTTC. Amino acids: CASSSRIVGVRDEQYF. Full variable domain (remainder filled in from reference TRBV5-6 and TRBJ2-7): DAGVTQSPTHLIKTRGQQVTLRCSPKSGHDTVSWYQQALGQGPQFIFQYYEEEERQRGNFPDRFSGHQFPNYSSELNVNALLLGDSALYLCASSSRIVGVRDEQYFGPGTRLTVT.

In its sample, this clone was seen a few times. The chain uses TRBV4-2 and TRBJ1-2; D uncertain. The CDR3 totals 16 residues. CDR1 and CDR2 (germline): LGHNA, YNFKEQ. V lost 2 bases, J lost 3 bases, and 16 bases lay in between. The CDR3 coding sequence is TGTGCCAGCAGCCAACTGAACGGAGGTTTAGACTATGGCTACACCTTC. Amino acid sequence: CASSQLNGGLDYGYTF.

The chain carries TRBV7-9 and TRBJ1-1; the D gene is possibly TRBD1 (6 bases). V lost 0 bases, J lost 8 bases, and 16 bases lay in between. Germline CDR1 and CDR2: SEHNR and FQNEAQ (reference sequence). CDR3 size: 15 residues. The CDR3 sequence: CASSLASGGVKEAFF. The CDR3 nucleotides read TGTGCCAGCAGCTTAGCCTCCGGGGGCGTAAAAGAAGCTTTCTTT.

This clone has a count of ten or more. Written as DNA, the CDR3 is TGTGCCACCGAGACAGGGGGCTACGAGCAGTACTTC. This gives the protein CATETGGYEQYF. This rearrangement joins TRBV28 to TRBJ2-7; 9 bases are shared with TRBD1. The germline CDR1 and CDR2 sequences are MDHEN and SYDVKM. With V trimmed by 10 bases and J by 3 bases, 4 bases remained unmatched. The CDR3 totals 12 residues.